This TCR beta chain was observed in a study of CD8 T cells in ankylosing spondylitis. Findings and caveats of the study: Some of the motif variants had earlier been found in reactive arthritis patients' fluid and blood. What seemed typical of ankylosing spondylitis blood was a TCR beta motif built from fewer than ten highly homologous variants.

MiXCR, applied by TCRdb to the 5' RACE reads, yields one record per CDR3 protein. Among approximately 200,000 distinct CDR3 sequences listed, about 13% were seen once. Turning to this clonotype: Its specificity is unknown.

This CDR3 has 14 residues. The germline CDR1 and CDR2 sequences are LNHDA and SQIVND (reference sequence). V lost 7 bases, J lost 2 bases, and 14 bases lay in between. The chain joins TRBV19 to TRBJ2-5; tentatively, D is TRBD1 (6 bases). Material for sequencing was blood, either unsorted or a sorted T cell fraction (not recorded which). The sequence came from a male donor with ankylosing spondylitis or in good health (not recorded which). The CDR3 here is CASTGLGGQETQYF. The CDR3 DNA sequence: TGTGCCAGTACGGGCCTAGGGGGTCAAGAGACCCAGTACTTC.